These 24 T cell receptor beta chains were sequenced from one sample in a study of cytomegalovirus exposure and HLA in healthy donors. Data came from immunoSEQ multiplex PCR; TCRdb stores just in-frame clones and leaves some out. The table lists 89,000 or so clones, over 85% of them singletons. Sequenced material: PBMCs. The receptors derive from a woman aged 25-40 years in good health and CMV-seropositive.

This clone has just one count. This chain joins TRBV30 and TRBJ2-1, with D hard to call. Looked up from germline, CDR1 is GTSNPN and CDR2 is SVGIG (reference sequence). CDR3 size: 12 residues. V lost 1 base and J lost 6, with 7 bases in between. As DNA, the CDR3 is TGTGCCTGGAGTGGCCAGCGCAATGAGCAGTTCTTC. This gives the protein CAWSGQRNEQFF. The full variable domain, its missing parts supplied by reference TRBV30 and TRBJ2-1, is SQTIHQWPATLVQPVGSPLSLECTVEGTSNPNLYWYRQAAGRGLQLLFYSVGIGQISSEVPQNLSASRPQDRQFILSSKKLLLSDSGFYLCAWSGQRNEQFFGPGTRLTVL.

The V gene is TRBV27, the J gene TRBJ1-2; perhaps TRBD1 as D (6 bases). V lost 6 bases and J 7 bases, leaving 21 bases between the germline ends. Germline CDR1 is MNHEY and CDR2 is SMNVEV (reference sequence). This CDR3 spans 15 amino acids. The CDR3 region is CASSIIGGGNIGYTF. The CDR3 nucleotides are TGTGCCAGCAGCATTATAGGGGGGGGGAATATTGGCTACACCTTC.

The chain recombines TRBV19 with TRBJ2-1; no definite D call. Germline values: CDR1 LNHDA, CDR2 SQIVND (reference sequence). Trimming pared 3 bases from V and 10 bases from J, leaving 16 bases between. The CDR3 is 14 amino acids. CDR3 residues: CASSMEPNYREQFF. The CDR3 DNA follows: TGTGCCAGTAGTATGGAACCGAACTATCGGGAGCAGTTCTTC. Combining the CDR3 with reference TRBV19 and TRBJ2-1 gives the whole variable domain DGGITQSPKYLFRKEGQNVTLSCEQNLNHDAMYWYRQDPGQGLRLIYYSQIVNDFQKGDIAEGYSVSREKKESFPLTVTSAQKNPTAFYLCASSMEPNYREQFFGPGTRLTVL.

The J gene is TRBJ2-2, the V gene TRBV5-4, with D maybe TRBD2 (5 bases). The germline V gene has CDR1 SGHNT and CDR2 YYREEE (reference sequence). This CDR3 is built from 15 residues. V was trimmed by 4 bases and J by 7 bases, leaving 17 bases between them. In DNA form, the CDR3 reads TGTGCCAGCAGCCAAGGACCGGGGAAAAACGGGGAGCTGTTTTTT. As protein: CASSQGPGKNGELFF.

This chain joins TRBV10-3 and TRBJ2-2; no reliable D call. Germline CDR1 is ENHRY and CDR2 is SYGVKD. Trimming removed 0 bases at V and 3 bases at J, with 8 bases between. There are 15 residues in the CDR3. In DNA form, the CDR3 reads TGTGCCATCAGTGAGTCTGCAGGTTACACCGGGGAGCTGTTTTTT. It is translated as CAISESAGYTGELFF.

This chain links TRBV18 with TRBJ1-1, with D unclear. The germline V gene encodes CDR1 KGHSH and CDR2 LQKENI. The CDR3 has 14 amino acids. The V and J ends lost 0 bases and 5 bases respectively, with 10 bases between them. The CDR3 sequence is CASSPPVRGTEAFF. CDR3 DNA sequence: TGTGCCAGCTCACCACCGGTTCGAGGGACTGAAGCTTTCTTT.

This sequence joins TRBV5-8 and TRBJ2-5; 9 bases are shared with TRBD1. Trimming removed 4 bases from V and 2 bases from J; junction bases left unmatched: 3. Germline CDR1 SGHTS, CDR2 YDEGEE. CDR3 length: 14 amino acids. The DNA for the CDR3 is TGTGCCAGCAGCCCCGGGACAGGGCAAGAGACCCAGTACTTC. This gives the protein CASSPGTGQETQYF.

J is TRBJ2-5 and V is TRBV19; 8 bases agree with TRBD1. The CDR3 runs to 15 residues. V was pared by 3 bases and J by 2 bases, with 5 bases of the junction left unmatched. Germline values: CDR1 LNHDA, CDR2 SQIVND (reference sequence). CDR3 DNA sequence: TGTGCCAGTAGTATGCCACAGGGGGGTCAAGAGACCCAGTACTTC. It is translated as CASSMPQGGQETQYF.

V is TRBV30 and J is TRBJ2-1; 14 bases align to TRBD2. Germline CDR1 reads GTSNPN; CDR2 reads SVGIG (reference sequence). The CDR3 spans 18 residues. J lost 9 bases, V lost 2 bases, and 15 bases had no gene match. The CDR3 sequence is CAWSTGLAGAIPGREQFF. CDR3 nucleotide sequence: TGTGCCTGGAGTACGGGACTAGCGGGAGCGATTCCCGGACGTGAGCAGTTCTTC.

The chain employs TRBV28 and TRBJ2-7, with 7 bases matching TRBD2. The germline V gene has CDR1 MDHEN and CDR2 SYDVKM. The CDR3 length is 15 residues. V dropped 5 bases and J dropped 1; count of bases not matched to a gene: 8. CDR3 bases: TGTGCCAGCAGTATCCCCGGGGAGGGGTCCTACGAGCAGTACTTC. Its protein is CASSIPGEGSYEQYF.

V and J are TRBV7-2 and TRBJ2-1; TRBD1 agrees at 7 bases. Germline trimming cut 1 base from V and 4 bases from J; bases unmatched to any gene: 1. The CDR3 is 14 residues long. Looked up from germline, CDR1 is SGHTA and CDR2 is FQGNSA. CDR3 sequence reads: CASSLEQGYNEQFF. The CDR3 bases are TGTGCCAGCAGCTTAGAACAGGGGTACAATGAGCAGTTCTTC.

The V gene is TRBV15, the J gene TRBJ2-7; no reliable D call. The CDR3 loop spans 14 amino acids. The ends were cut back, 3 bases at V and 1 base at J, with 10 bases in the middle. In germline, CDR1 is LNHNV, CDR2 YYDKDF (reference sequence). The CDR3 is CATSRQASSYEQYF. The CDR3 bases are TGTGCCACCAGCAGGCAAGCTTCTTCCTACGAGCAGTACTTC.

DNA for the CDR3: TGTGCCAGCCGCACAATGAGAAGCGGGAGCGGGTACGAGCAGTACTTC. Protein product: CASRTMRSGSGYEQYF. The rearrangement joins TRBV6-6 to TRBJ2-7; 8 bases are shared with TRBD2. V was clipped by 8 bases and J by 4 bases; unmatched bases: 16. Per the germline V gene, CDR1 is MNHNY and CDR2 is SVGAGI (reference sequence). This CDR3 has 16 residues.

The CDR3 sequence: CASSIERYAENTEAFF. CDR3 coding DNA: TGTGCCAGTAGTATAGAAAGGTACGCGGAGAACACTGAAGCTTTCTTT. The chain has TRBV19 and TRBJ1-1; the D is unclear. The V end was cut by 0 bases, the J end by 1 base, with 12 bases between. CDR1 is LNHDA and CDR2 is SQIVND in the germline V gene (reference sequence). There are 16 residues in the CDR3.

Notes on this clone: Other DNA sequences in this specimen translate into the identical CDR3. The rearrangement uses TRBV15 and TRBJ2-1; TRBD2 might be the D (6 bases). The CDR3 is 14 amino acids. Germline V gene data show CDR1 as LNHNV and CDR2 as YYDKDF (reference sequence). Trimming took off 0 bases at V and 4 bases at J, with 7 bases between the two ends. The CDR3 DNA is TGTGCCACCAGCAGAGATCGGGGGTACAATGAGCAGTTCTTC. The encoded protein is CATSRDRGYNEQFF.

The chain is built from TRBV10-3 and TRBJ1-1, with 11 bases lining up with TRBD1. This CDR3 comprises 18 residues. The trim removed 6 bases at V and 4 bases at J, leaving 16 bases unmatched. Germline CDR1 is ENHRY and CDR2 is SYGVKD. The CDR3 loop reads CAIRTWTGGVEGGTEAFF. CDR3 coding DNA: TGTGCCATCAGGACCTGGACAGGGGGCGTTGAAGGAGGCACTGAAGCTTTCTTT.

The chain has TRBV29-1 and TRBJ2-3; D may be TRBD1 (7 bases). CDR1 and CDR2 from the germline V gene are SQVTM and ANQGSEA. Trimming left V 4 bases short and J 2 bases short, with 13 bases between. The CDR3 is 14 residues long. The CDR3 here is CSVGGDRNTDTQYF. As DNA, the CDR3 is TGCAGCGTTGGCGGGGACAGAAACACAGATACGCAGTATTTT.

CDR3 in amino acids: CASKGGGDNEQFF. In DNA, the CDR3 is TGCGCCAGCAAAGGGGGCGGCGACAATGAGCAGTTCTTC. This chain connects TRBV4-1 to TRBJ2-1, with 7 bases fitting TRBD1. The CDR3 length is 13 residues. Germline V gene sequence: CDR1 MGHRA, CDR2 YSYEKL. The ends lost 7 bases at V and 5 bases at J; junction bases unmatched: 5.

V usage is TRBV7-2 and J usage is TRBJ1-1, with 8 bases lining up with TRBD1. The V segment lost 1 base and the J segment 4 bases; nucleotides outside the gene matches: 5. The CDR3 totals 15 residues. The germline CDR1 and CDR2 sequences are SGHTA and FQGNSA. The CDR3 region has the DNA TGTGCCAGCAGCTTAGGGTTTACAGGGGGCACTGAAGCTTTCTTT. Its translation is CASSLGFTGGTEAFF.

J is TRBJ2-5 and V is TRBV28; 10 bases map to TRBD2. This CDR3 has 18 residues. Germline V gives CDR1 MDHEN, CDR2 SYDVKM. With V trimmed by 7 bases and J by 2 bases, 16 bases remained unmatched. CDR3: CASNDPGLAEGGQETQYF. The CDR3 DNA sequence: TGTGCCAGCAACGACCCCGGACTAGCGGAGGGGGGGCAAGAGACCCAGTACTTC.

The chain is built from TRBV4-2 and TRBJ2-7, with TRBD2 identical over 7 bases. Germline V gene data show CDR1 as LGHNA and CDR2 as YNFKEQ. With 1 base clipped from V and 3 bases from J, the junction kept 15 bases outside the gene matches. The CDR3 length is 18 residues. As DNA, the CDR3 is TGTGCCAGCAGCCAAGTGCCCCGTCCGAGCGGGGTAGACTACGAGCAGTACTTC. Protein sequence: CASSQVPRPSGVDYEQYF.

The chain recombines TRBV28 with TRBJ1-4; D is undetermined. The ends were cut back, 5 bases at V and 5 bases at J, with 9 bases in the middle. CDR3 length: 13 residues. Per germline, CDR1 MDHEN and CDR2 SYDVKM. The DNA for the CDR3 is TGTGCCAGCAGTGTGAGGCAGAATGAAAAACTGTTTTTT. Protein sequence: CASSVRQNEKLFF.

The gene calls are TRBV28 and TRBJ1-1; the D gene is possibly TRBD1 (6 bases). Trimming left V 4 bases short and J 3 bases short, with 18 bases between. The CDR3 runs to 16 residues. Germline lookup yields CDR1 MDHEN and CDR2 SYDVKM. The CDR3 region is CASSSAGGPRDTEAFF. For the CDR3, the DNA is TGTGCCAGCAGTTCCGCGGGGGGCCCCCGGGACACTGAAGCTTTCTTT. Based on the CDR3 plus reference TRBV28 and TRBJ1-1, the full variable domain is DVKVTQSSRYLVKRTGEKVFLECVQDMDHENMFWYRQDPGLGLRLIYFSYDVKMKEKGDIPEGYSVSREKKERFSLILESASTNQTSMYLCASSSAGGPRDTEAFFGQGTRLTVV.

This chain joins TRBV27 and TRBJ2-7, with D unresolved. The germline gives CDR1 MNHEY, CDR2 SMNVEV (reference sequence). This CDR3 contains 13 residues. Trimming cost V 6 bases and J 0 bases, with 9 bases left between them. The CDR3 loop reads CASSSPSSYEQYF. The CDR3 coding sequence is TGTGCCAGCAGCTCCCCGAGCTCCTACGAGCAGTACTTC.